Sequencing of this T cell receptor (beta chain) was carried out in a study of shared clonotypes between healthy human individuals (dated by TCRdb to the early 2020s). In the study overall: A few men and a couple of women, aged 18 to 49 years, made up the cohort. For each donor, CD4 naive and CD4 memory were each run on three plates, CD8 naive on two plates, and CD8 memory on one plate. To estimate repertoire size and how much clonotype sharing occurs between individuals, the study deeply sequenced the blood TCR repertoires of about five healthy adults. Libraries were prepared and TCR repertoires were sequenced by different laboratories using diverse techniques, in order to increase sequencing depth and limit assay-specific biases. Per donor, leukapheresis produced somewhere between about 0.8 and 9.5 billion PBMCs. Overall study results and their limits: Sampling was restricted to blood, and TCR repertoires in tissues likely differ from the TCR repertoires found in blood. Naive subsets generally had larger estimated clonotype richness than memory subsets did. Compared with non-shared clonotypes, clonotypes shared by all four sorted-subset donors had higher generation probabilities. The genetic and exposure-history diversity represented was limited by the small number of donors. Incomplete sequencing was indicated by rarefaction of sorted-subset datasets, despite the large sequencing depth. Based on pairwise subsampling, the degree of clonotype sharing among donors was expected to be affected by sequencing depth. Sharing across a handful of donors was observed for about 4.8% of naive CD4, about 3.2% of naive CD8, 2% to 2.5% of memory CD4, and roughly 0.4% of memory CD8 clonotypes.

Using the deep immunoSEQ assay, TCR CDR3 regions were amplified from genomic DNA by multiplex PCR. Extracted genomic DNA from each cell subset was spread evenly across all wells of several immunoSEQ 96-well plates, with each plate serving as a replicate. Each replicate PCR for sorted subsets received about 180 ng genomic DNA, equal to some 32,000 T cell genomes. Purified libraries were quantified with a Qubit 3.0 fluorometer, sized on a Bioanalyzer 2100, and re-quantified with the KAPA Library Quantification kit. A separate single-read 150-cycle Illumina NextSeq 550 flow cell was used to sequence each immunoSEQ 96-well plate. In the authors' own workflow: Because only junctional sequences without quality scores were contained in the immunoSEQ output, filtering matching that applied to full-length reads could not be performed. To assign V/J genes and CDR3, sequences were annotated against IMGT germline references using PyIR, a Python wrapper for IgBLAST v1.9. Reads with weak V/J assignments (E-value above 1e-6), missing CDR3, stop codons, out-of-frame junctions, or ambiguous translated residues were removed. V3J clonotypes were defined as sequences sharing the same inferred V gene, J gene, and CDR3 amino acid sequence. The percentage overlap between two repertoires was calculated by dividing the number of shared unique clonotypes by the size of the smaller repertoire. Richness of each repertoire was evaluated using RTK rarefaction, the Chao1 estimator, and Recon v2.1 estimates of unobserved clonotypes. Generation probabilities were computed with OLGA for all TCRbeta clonotypes obtained by the gDNA method from several donors. Entries here come from immuneACCESS through TCRdb and include only in-frame sequences with V and J called. Some clones fail to appear in such tables; in the studies checked, an unresolved V gene covers under half of the shortfall, and the cause of the remainder is unknown. The V and J calls and clone size were taken over from that table, and D and trimming were inferred from the DNA. Recorded for this sample are 2 million to 3 million clones; roughly nine tenths of them occurred a single time. Together, the top ten hold around 0.14% of the sample.

The donors were healthy, HIV-negative adults who had no recently reported acute infections or vaccinations. All donors were Caucasian adults living in Nashville, Tennessee, USA. CD4+ T cells were enriched by magnetic negative selection; naive cells were then positively selected on CD45RA, and the negative fraction formed the memory subset. After blood collection by leukapheresis, PBMCs were isolated using Ficoll-Histopaque density gradient centrifugation and then cryopreserved in the vapor phase of liquid nitrogen. Purity and quantity of every magnetically sorted T cell population were checked by analytical flow cytometry. Genomic DNA was isolated from each sorted fraction and quantified by UV absorbance on a Nanodrop 2000c. The CDR3 measures 15 amino acids from cysteine to phenylalanine. Only the CDR3 part of the read is kept: 45 bases, read in frame from the first base. V was cut back by 2 bases and J by 5 bases, leaving a gap of 15 bases between them. CDR1 and CDR2, looked up from the germline V gene, are SGHAT and FQNNGV.

Note on this clone: Its recognized antigen is unknown. No qualities accompany the bases; no much larger clone lies one base away.

This receptor chain uses TRBV11-2 and TRBJ1-1; matching of 5 bases hints at TRBD1 as the D gene. This TCR was recovered from a man aged 18 to 35 in good health. The specimen sequenced was naive CD4+ T cells sorted from blood. This sample's cell subset or site label indicates: CD45RA+ positively selected. The CDR3 protein sequence reads: CASSLHQGAGTEAFF. The DNA is as follows: TGTGCCAGCAGCTTACACCAGGGTGCAGGAACTGAAGCTTTCTTT. This CDR3, with the reference TRBV11-2 and TRBJ1-1 proteins standing in past its ends, gives the full variable domain EAGVAQSPRYKIIEKRQSVAFWCNPISGHATLYWYQQILGQGPKLLIQFQNNGVVDDSQLPKDRFSAERLKGVDSTLKIQPAKLEDSAVYLCASSLHQGAGTEAFFGQGTRLTVV.